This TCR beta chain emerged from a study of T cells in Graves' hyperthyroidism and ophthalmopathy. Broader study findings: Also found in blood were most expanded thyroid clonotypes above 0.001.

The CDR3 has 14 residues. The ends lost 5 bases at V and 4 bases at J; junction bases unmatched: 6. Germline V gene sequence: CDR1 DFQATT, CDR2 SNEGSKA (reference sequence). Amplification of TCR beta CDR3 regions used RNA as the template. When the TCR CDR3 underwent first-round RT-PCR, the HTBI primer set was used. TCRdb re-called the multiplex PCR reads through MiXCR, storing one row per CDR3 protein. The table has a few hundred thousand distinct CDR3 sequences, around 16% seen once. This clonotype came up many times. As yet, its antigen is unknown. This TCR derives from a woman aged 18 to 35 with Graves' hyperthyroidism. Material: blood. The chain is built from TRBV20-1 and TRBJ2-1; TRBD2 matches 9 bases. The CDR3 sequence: CSALSGRGYNEQFF. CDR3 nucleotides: TGCAGTGCTCTTAGCGGGAGAGGATACAATGAGCAGTTCTTC.